This T cell receptor (beta chain) was sequenced in a study of T cells in pancreatic ductal adenocarcinoma. TCRdb's table, derived via immunoSEQ multiplex PCR, lists solely in-frame clones and lacks some. The table includes 97,000 or so clones, about 95% detected once. As to this clone: Its antigen remains unidentified.

This CDR3 has 15 residues. From germline, CDR1 is MNHEY and CDR2 SMNVEV (reference sequence). Trimming shortened V by 4 bases and J by 5 bases, and 18 bases separated the two germline ends. Surgery without prior neoadjuvant therapy was the treatment of the selected pancreatic ductal adenocarcinoma patients. Whole-study findings and limits: The resected pancreatic cancer cohort was biased toward the minority with early-stage disease. Blood clonality (about 0.072) did not differ significantly from tumor (about 0.11). Tumors hold more CD45RO+ effector T cells, which may bias toward lower diversity. Tumor samples had fewer productive templates and roughly 8-fold fewer unique clonotypes than blood.

The sample comprised PBMCs. This sequence was found in a human donor with pancreatic ductal adenocarcinoma. The V and J genes are TRBV27 and TRBJ2-7; unclear D gene. CDR3 nucleotide sequence: TGTGCCAGCAGTTCCACCGAGTATTGGTCAAACGAGCAGTACTTC. This sequence encodes CASSSTEYWSNEQYF.